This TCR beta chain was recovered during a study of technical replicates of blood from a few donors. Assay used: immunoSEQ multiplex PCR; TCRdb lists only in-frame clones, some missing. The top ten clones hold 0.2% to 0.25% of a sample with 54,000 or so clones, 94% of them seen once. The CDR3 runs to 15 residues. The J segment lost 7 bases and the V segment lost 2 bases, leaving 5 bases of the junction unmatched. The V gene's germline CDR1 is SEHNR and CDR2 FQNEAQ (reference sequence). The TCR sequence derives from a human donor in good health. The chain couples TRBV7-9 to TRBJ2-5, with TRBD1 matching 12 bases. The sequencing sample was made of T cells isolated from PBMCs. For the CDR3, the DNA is TGTGCCAGCAGCTTACCGGGGACAGGGGGCGCGACCCAGTACTTC. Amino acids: CASSLPGTGGATQYF.